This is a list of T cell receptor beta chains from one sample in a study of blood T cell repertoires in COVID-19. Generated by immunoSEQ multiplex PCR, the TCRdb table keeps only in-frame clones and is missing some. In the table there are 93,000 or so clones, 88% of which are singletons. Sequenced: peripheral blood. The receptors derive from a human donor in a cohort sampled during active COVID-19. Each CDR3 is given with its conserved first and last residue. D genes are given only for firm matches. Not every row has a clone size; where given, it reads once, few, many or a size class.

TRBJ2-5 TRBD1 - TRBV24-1 TGTGCCACCAGTGATAGTGGACAGGGTAGGAAGACCCAGTACTTC CATSDSGQGRKTQYF
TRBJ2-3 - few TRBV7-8 TGTGCCAGCAGCTTCGGTCGGGGTCCCACAGATACGCAGTATTTT CASSFGRGPTDTQYF
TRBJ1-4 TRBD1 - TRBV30 TGTGCCCGCTCGGGACAGACAACAACTAATGAAAAACTGTTTTTT CARSGQTTTNEKLFF
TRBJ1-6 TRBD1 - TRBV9 TGTGCCAGCAGCGCATCCGGGACAGGGAATTCACCCCTCCACTTT CASSASGTGNSPLHF
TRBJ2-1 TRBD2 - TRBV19 TGTGCCAGCTCTACTAGGACTAGCGGTTACAATGAGCAGTTCTTC CASSTRTSGYNEQFF
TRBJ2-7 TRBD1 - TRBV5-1 TGCGCCAGCAGCTTCTGGGGACAGGGGGCCGAGCAGTACTTC CASSFWGQGAEQYF
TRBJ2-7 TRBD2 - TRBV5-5 TGTGCCAGCAGCTTGACGAACCTAGCGGGAGGATTCGACTACGAGCAGTACTTC CASSLTNLAGGFDYEQYF
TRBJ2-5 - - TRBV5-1 TGCGCCAGCAGCCGGTCGGGCGGGGTCTCGGTCCAAGAGACCCAGTACTTC CASSRSGGVSVQETQYF
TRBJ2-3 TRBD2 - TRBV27 TGTGCCAGCAGTTTATCTTACCGGGGGGGCAAATATACGCAGTATTTT CASSLSYRGGKYTQYF
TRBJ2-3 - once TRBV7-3 TGTGCCAGCAGCCAGGGGCTTGGGATGGATACGCAGTATTTT CASSQGLGMDTQYF
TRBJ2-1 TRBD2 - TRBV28 TGTGCCACCCTACTAGCGGCCCACGAGCAGTTCTTC CATLLAAHEQFF
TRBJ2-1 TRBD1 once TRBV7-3 TGTGCCAGCAGCCCTGGGACAGGGGTCTACAATGAGCAGTTCTTC CASSPGTGVYNEQFF
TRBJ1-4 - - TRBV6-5 TGTGCCAGCAGTTACGATGGGGCGCGGAGAAAACTGTTTTTT CASSYDGARRKLFF
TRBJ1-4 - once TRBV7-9 TGTGCCAGCAGATCTGAGAATGTTGAAAAACTGTTTTTT CASRSENVEKLFF
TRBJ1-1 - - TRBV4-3 TGCGCCAGCAGCCAGGTATGGGACTCGAACACTGAAGCTTTCTTT CASSQVWDSNTEAFF